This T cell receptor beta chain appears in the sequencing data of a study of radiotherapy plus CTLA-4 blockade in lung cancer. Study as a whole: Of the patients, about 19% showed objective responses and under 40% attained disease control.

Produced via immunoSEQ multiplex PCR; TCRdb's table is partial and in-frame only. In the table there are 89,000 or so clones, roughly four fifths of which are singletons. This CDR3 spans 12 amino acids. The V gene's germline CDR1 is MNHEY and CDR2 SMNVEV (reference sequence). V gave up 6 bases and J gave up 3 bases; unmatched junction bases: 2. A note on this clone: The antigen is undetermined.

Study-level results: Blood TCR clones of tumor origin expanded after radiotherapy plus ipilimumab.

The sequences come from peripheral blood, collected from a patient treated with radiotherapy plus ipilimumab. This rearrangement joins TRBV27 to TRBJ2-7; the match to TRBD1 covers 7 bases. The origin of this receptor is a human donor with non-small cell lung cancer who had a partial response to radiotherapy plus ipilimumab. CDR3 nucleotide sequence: TGTGCCAGCAGGGGGGACAGCTACGAGCAGTACTTC. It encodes CASRGDSYEQYF.